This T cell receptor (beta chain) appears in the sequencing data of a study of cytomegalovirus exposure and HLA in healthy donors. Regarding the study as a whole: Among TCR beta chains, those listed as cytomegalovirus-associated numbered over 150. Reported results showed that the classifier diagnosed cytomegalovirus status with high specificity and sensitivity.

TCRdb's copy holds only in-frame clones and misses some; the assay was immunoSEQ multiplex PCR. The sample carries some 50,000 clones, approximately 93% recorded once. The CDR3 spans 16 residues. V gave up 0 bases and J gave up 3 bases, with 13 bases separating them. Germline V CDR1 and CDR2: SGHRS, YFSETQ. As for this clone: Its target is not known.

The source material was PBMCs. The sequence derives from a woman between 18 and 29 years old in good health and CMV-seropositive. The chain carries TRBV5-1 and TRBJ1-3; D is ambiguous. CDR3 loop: CASSLAQPRFGNTIYF. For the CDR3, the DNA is TGCGCCAGCAGCTTGGCACAGCCTCGGTTTGGAAACACCATATATTTT.